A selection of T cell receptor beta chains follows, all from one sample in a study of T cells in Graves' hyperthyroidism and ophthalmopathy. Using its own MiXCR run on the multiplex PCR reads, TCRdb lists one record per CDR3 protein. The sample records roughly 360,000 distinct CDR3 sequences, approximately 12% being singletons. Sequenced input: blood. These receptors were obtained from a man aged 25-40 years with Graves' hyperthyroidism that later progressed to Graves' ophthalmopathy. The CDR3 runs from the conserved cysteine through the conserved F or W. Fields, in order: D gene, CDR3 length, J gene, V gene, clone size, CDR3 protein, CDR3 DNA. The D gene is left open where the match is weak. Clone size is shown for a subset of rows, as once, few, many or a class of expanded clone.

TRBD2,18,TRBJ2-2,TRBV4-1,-,CASSQGGSRGGPTGELFF,TGCGCCAGCAGCCAAGGGGGGTCCCGGGGAGGGCCAACCGGGGAGCTGTTTTTT
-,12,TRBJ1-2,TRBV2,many,CAILSGYYGYTF,TGTGCCATCCTGTCGGGGTACTATGGCTACACCTTC
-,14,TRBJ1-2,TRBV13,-,CASSLPPPNYGYTF,TGTGCCAGCAGCCTCCCCCCCCCGAACTATGGCTACACCTTC
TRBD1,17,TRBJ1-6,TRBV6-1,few,CASSQTGAGSYNSPLHF,TGTGCCAGCAGTCAGACAGGGGCAGGATCCTATAATTCACCCCTCCACTTT
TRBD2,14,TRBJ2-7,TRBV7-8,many,CASSYGPSGGGQYF,TGTGCCAGCAGCTACGGACCCAGCGGGGGCGGGCAGTACTTC
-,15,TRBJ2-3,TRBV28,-,CASTLGPGTQATQYF,TGTGCCAGCACCTTGGGGCCCGGAACACAGGCTACGCAGTATTTT
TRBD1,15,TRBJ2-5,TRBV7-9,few,CASSEGTGVRETQYF,TGTGCCAGCAGCGAAGGGACAGGGGTAAGAGAGACCCAGTACTTC
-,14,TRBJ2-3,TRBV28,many,CASSLTASTDTQYF,TGTGCCAGCAGTTTGACAGCTAGCACAGATACGCAGTATTTT
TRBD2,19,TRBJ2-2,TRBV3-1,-,CASSHERRLAGIDTGELFF,TGTGCCAGCAGCCACGAACGAAGACTAGCGGGAATTGACACCGGGGAGCTGTTTTTT
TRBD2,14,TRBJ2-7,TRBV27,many,CASRGFTSGYEQYF,TGTGCCAGCAGGGGATTCACTAGCGGGTACGAGCAGTACTTC
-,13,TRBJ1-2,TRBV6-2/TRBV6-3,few,CASSYSNGYGYTF,TGTGCCAGCAGTTACTCGAACGGGTACGGCTACACCTTC